These 30 T cell receptor beta chains share one sample of origin, sequenced in a study of blood T cell repertoires in COVID-19. The data were produced by immunoSEQ multiplex PCR, yet TCRdb's version contains in-frame clones alone and is incomplete. The profile shows some 320,000 clones, approximately 89% of them singletons. Sequencing was carried out using peripheral blood. All receptors come from a woman under 40 who had recovered from COVID-19.

J is TRBJ1-2 and V is TRBV18, with a possible D match to TRBD1 (6 bases). Trimming pared 1 base from V and 3 bases from J, leaving 9 bases between. The CDR3 is made up of 14 amino acids. Germline values: CDR1 KGHSH, CDR2 LQKENI. The CDR3 DNA follows: TGTGCCAGCTCACCACGGGCAGGGGACTATGGCTACACCTTC. This sequence encodes CASSPRAGDYGYTF. The full variable domain, completed using reference TRBV18 and TRBJ1-2, is NAGVMQNPRHLVRRRGQEARLRCSPMKGHSHVYWYRQLPEEGLKFMVYLQKENIIDESGMPKERFSAEFPKEGPSILRIQQVVRGDSAAYFCASSPRAGDYGYTFGSGTRLTVV.

This sequence joins TRBV30 and TRBJ1-3, with D unclear. From germline, CDR1 is GTSNPN and CDR2 SVGIG (reference sequence). The V end lost 0 bases, the J end lost 1 base, and 7 bases lay between the germline ends. This CDR3 is built from 14 residues. CDR3 sequence reads: CAWSVFRSGNTIYF. CDR3 nucleotide sequence: TGTGCCTGGAGTGTATTTAGATCTGGAAACACCATATATTTT.

The rearrangement joins TRBV12-3 or TRBV12-4 to TRBJ2-7; D may be TRBD1 (6 bases). Trimming took off 6 bases at V and 6 bases at J, with 9 bases between the two ends. The CDR3 extends over 11 amino acids. CDR3 sequence reads: CASRSRGEQYF. The CDR3 coding sequence is TGTGCCAGCAGGTCCAGGGGCGAGCAGTACTTC.

The chain carries TRBV5-1 and TRBJ2-3; TRBD2 matches at 11 bases. With 0 bases clipped from V and 4 bases from J, the junction kept 4 bases outside the gene matches. The CDR3 sequence is 16 residues long. The germline V gene has CDR1 SGHRS and CDR2 YFSETQ. In DNA, the CDR3 is TGCGCCAGCAGCTTGGCCCCTAGCGGGGGGTCAGATACGCAGTATTTT. Amino acid sequence: CASSLAPSGGSDTQYF.

V is TRBV4-3 and J is TRBJ2-7, with 9 positions matching TRBD2. The CDR3 covers 17 residues. In germline, CDR1 is LGHNA, CDR2 YSLEER. The junction had 8 bases not matched to a gene; V was cut back by 0 bases and J by 2 bases. Here the CDR3 DNA reads TGCGCCAGCAGCCAAGATGCTGAGCGGGGGGCAACCTACGAGCAGTACTTC. It specifies CASSQDAERGATYEQYF.

The chain is built from TRBV2 and TRBJ2-5, with D maybe TRBD1 (6 bases). Trimming took 4 bases from V and 0 from J, leaving 9 bases between them. CDR3 length: 14 residues. Germline V lookup: CDR1 SNHLY, CDR2 FYNNEI. The CDR3 bases are TGTGCCAGCAGTGCCGGGACATACCAAGAGACCCAGTACTTC. Its protein is CASSAGTYQETQYF.

The chain links TRBV5-1 to TRBJ1-1; D may be TRBD1 (5 bases). The CDR3 has 13 amino acids. In germline, CDR1 is SGHRS, CDR2 YFSETQ. Trimming left V 0 bases short and J 6 bases short, with 9 bases between. The CDR3: CASSLVGGAEAFF. CDR3 nucleotides: TGCGCCAGCAGCTTGGTCGGGGGGGCTGAAGCTTTCTTT.

This clone has only a few counts. The chain links TRBV7-2 to TRBJ2-2, with 9 bases that match TRBD2. The V and J ends lost 4 bases and 7 bases, in that order; junction bases with no gene match: 4. The CDR3 is made up of 14 amino acids. Germline values: CDR1 SGHTA, CDR2 FQGNSA. The CDR3 DNA reads TGTGCCAGCAGCTCGGGACTAGCCGACGGGGAGCTGTTTTTT. It translates to CASSSGLADGELFF.

The chain joins TRBV7-2 to TRBJ2-1; 7 bases agree with TRBD1. V lost 0 bases, J lost 12 bases, and 5 bases stayed unmatched. CDR1 and CDR2 from the germline V gene are SGHTA and FQGNSA. The length of the CDR3 is 13 residues. The CDR3 loop is CASSLARQGAQFF. The CDR3 DNA sequence: TGTGCCAGCAGCTTAGCTAGACAGGGTGCGCAGTTCTTC.

This chain links TRBV7-2 with TRBJ2-7, with 10 bases aligning to TRBD1. Germline trimming cut 4 bases from V and 4 bases from J; bases unmatched to any gene: 4. Germline V gene sequence: CDR1 SGHTA, CDR2 FQGNSA. This CDR3 has 14 residues. The chain's CDR3 is CASSSTGGAYEQYF. As DNA, the CDR3 is TGTGCCAGCAGCTCGACAGGGGGCGCGTACGAGCAGTACTTC. Variable domain in full (rest from reference TRBV7-2 and TRBJ2-7): GAGVSQSPSNKVTEKGKDVELRCDPISGHTALYWYRQSLGQGLEFLIYFQGNSAPDKSGLPSDRFSAERTGGSVSTLTIQRTQQEDSAVYLCASSSTGGAYEQYFGPGTRLTVT.

This chain connects TRBV6-5 to TRBJ1-2, with D possibly TRBD1 on 6 matching bases. Germline V lookup: CDR1 MNHEY, CDR2 SVGAGI. The V and J ends lost 5 bases and 2 bases respectively, with 15 bases between them. The CDR3 is made up of 15 amino acids. As DNA, the CDR3 is TGTGCCAGCAGTACGAGACAGGACCTAAACTATGGCTACACCTTC. It translates to CASSTRQDLNYGYTF.

J is TRBJ1-1 and V is TRBV7-9, with 8 bases identical to TRBD1. The V and J ends lost 3 bases and 2 bases, in that order; junction bases with no gene match: 17. Germline CDR1 is SEHNR and CDR2 is FQNEAQ (reference sequence). The CDR3 has 19 residues. CDR3 in DNA: TGTGCCAGCAGCTTTTACCAACCGGCCAGGGGGCGGCTCAACACTGAAGCTTTCTTT. Protein sequence: CASSFYQPARGRLNTEAFF.

The V call is TRBV4-2, the J call TRBJ2-1; 11 bases fit TRBD2. CDR3 size: 19 residues. V was clipped by 3 bases and J by 4 bases; unmatched bases: 14. The germline V gene has CDR1 LGHNA and CDR2 YNFKEQ. In DNA, the CDR3 is TGTGCCAGCAGCCACACTGCACCCGGGGCTAGCGGGGGGTACAATGAGCAGTTCTTC. Translated: CASSHTAPGASGGYNEQFF.

As DNA, the CDR3 is TGTGCCAGCAGTTCCTCACAGGGGGGAGAGACCCAGTACTTC. This translates into CASSSSQGGETQYF. The chain uses TRBV6-2 or TRBV6-3 and TRBJ2-5, with TRBD1 matching over 8 bases. Per the germline V gene, CDR1 is MNHEY and CDR2 is SVGEGT. This CDR3 has 14 amino acids. Trimming at V came to 4 bases and at J to 4 bases, leaving 5 bases not matched to a gene.

The chain employs TRBV5-1 and TRBJ1-2, with a tentative D call TRBD1 (5 bases). The CDR3 is 19 amino acids. The germline V gene encodes CDR1 SGHRS and CDR2 YFSETQ. Trimming shortened V by 0 bases and J by 1 base, and 22 bases separated the two germline ends. The CDR3 sequence: CASSLGQRINPASNYGYTF. The CDR3 region has the DNA TGCGCCAGCAGCTTGGGACAGAGGATCAATCCAGCTAGTAACTATGGCTACACCTTC.

V gene TRBV5-5 combines with J gene TRBJ1-2; 7 bases agree with TRBD1. CDR3 length: 15 amino acids. The germline CDR1 and CDR2 sequences are SGHKS and YYEKEE (reference sequence). V dropped 1 base and J dropped 4; count of bases not matched to a gene: 7. Here the CDR3 reads CASSLREDRPYGYTF. The CDR3 DNA sequence: TGTGCCAGCAGCTTGAGAGAGGACAGGCCCTATGGCTACACCTTC.

The V call is TRBV7-2, the J call TRBJ2-7, with D possibly TRBD2 on 5 matching bases. The CDR3 contains 17 residues. Trimming pared 3 bases from V and 2 bases from J, leaving 20 bases between. Germline V CDR1 and CDR2: SGHTA, FQGNSA. The CDR3 sequence: CASSFGGAGLITYEQYF. CDR3 DNA sequence: TGTGCCAGCAGCTTCGGCGGCGCGGGTTTGATAACCTACGAGCAGTACTTC.

V and J are TRBV28 and TRBJ1-5; D call uncertain. CDR1 and CDR2 (germline): MDHEN, SYDVKM. Trimming cost V 2 bases and J 5 bases, with 16 bases left between them. The CDR3 consists of 16 residues. In DNA form, the CDR3 reads TGTGCCAGCAGTTTACCCTCACCCCACGGGGATCAGCCCCAGCATTTT. Protein: CASSLPSPHGDQPQHF.

V and J are TRBV28 and TRBJ2-7, with D tentatively TRBD2 (6 bases). The CDR3 consists of 11 residues. Germline CDR1 and CDR2: MDHEN and SYDVKM. The V end was cut by 3 bases, the J end by 6 bases, with 6 bases between. Written as DNA, the CDR3 is TGTGCCAGCAGTTTGGGGGGCGAGCAGTACTTC. Protein: CASSLGGEQYF.

The V and J genes are TRBV29-1 and TRBJ1-2; 8 bases are shared with TRBD1. J gave up 0 bases and V 3 bases, and 18 bases lay outside the gene matches. CDR3 size: 19 residues. The germline gives CDR1 SQVTM, CDR2 ANQGSEA. CDR3 region: CSVDHALPGTGLPNYGYTF. As DNA, the CDR3 is TGCAGCGTTGATCATGCGTTACCCGGGACAGGACTCCCTAACTATGGCTACACCTTC.

This chain links TRBV6-1 with TRBJ1-2; TRBD1 matches at 12 bases. The CDR3 length is 15 residues. Per germline, CDR1 MNHNS and CDR2 SASEGT. With 3 bases clipped from V and 7 bases from J, the junction kept 6 bases outside the gene matches. As DNA, the CDR3 is TGTGCCAGCAGTGACCCGGGACAGGGGGCCGGTGGCTACACCTTC. Amino acid sequence: CASSDPGQGAGGYTF.

The genes are TRBV9 and TRBJ2-2, with D perhaps matching TRBD1 (6 bases). Germline loops: CDR1 SGDLS, CDR2 YYNGEE. V lost 3 bases to trimming and J lost 6 bases, with 12 bases between them. The length of the CDR3 is 14 residues. CDR3 sequence: CASSAQGIPGELFF. In DNA form, the CDR3 reads TGTGCCAGCAGCGCACAGGGTATCCCCGGGGAGCTGTTTTTT.

The chain uses TRBV2 and TRBJ1-6; 9 positions match TRBD1. Germline-derived CDR1 and CDR2 are SNHLY and FYNNEI. The CDR3 extends over 17 amino acids. V was pared by 5 bases and J by 4 bases, with 9 bases of the junction left unmatched. The CDR3 here is CASSFVQGAPYNSPLHF. DNA of the CDR3: TGTGCCAGCAGTTTCGTACAGGGGGCGCCTTATAATTCACCCCTCCACTTT.

The rearrangement joins TRBV11-1 to TRBJ1-4, with 7 bases identical to TRBD1. V trimming: 1 base; J trimming: 8 bases; junction bases outside the gene matches: 7. The CDR3 runs to 15 residues. Germline V CDR1 and CDR2: SGHAT, FQDESV (reference sequence). CDR3 region: CASSLGRGRGEKLFF. CDR3 bases: TGTGCCAGCAGCTTAGGAAGGGGGCGCGGAGAAAAACTGTTTTTT.

This chain links TRBV18 with TRBJ2-7; D remains unclear. V was trimmed by 5 bases and J by 0 bases, leaving 8 bases between them. From germline, CDR1 is KGHSH and CDR2 LQKENI. The CDR3 has 13 amino acids. CDR3 in DNA: TGTGCCAGCTCAGGGCGAACCTCCTACGAGCAGTACTTC. Residues: CASSGRTSYEQYF.

V is TRBV3-1 (or the pseudogene TRBV3-2) and J is TRBJ1-6, with 9 bases lining up with TRBD1. The V and J ends lost 2 bases and 3 bases, in that order; junction bases with no gene match: 5. The CDR3 spans 17 residues. Germline V lookup: CDR1 LGHDT, CDR2 YNNKEL (reference sequence). The CDR3 region has the DNA TGTGCCAGCAGCCAATATCGGGACAGGGTCTATAATTCACCCCTCCACTTT. This sequence encodes CASSQYRDRVYNSPLHF.

The chain employs TRBV9 and TRBJ1-5; unclear D gene. Per germline, CDR1 SGDLS and CDR2 YYNGEE. The CDR3 spans 15 residues. The ends were cut back, 4 bases at V and 3 bases at J, with 14 bases in the middle. CDR3 region: CASSSRSTPNQPQHF. CDR3 coding DNA: TGTGCCAGCAGCTCCAGATCGACACCCAATCAGCCCCAGCATTTT.

The rearrangement joins TRBV6-5 to TRBJ1-2, with TRBD1 matching over 7 bases. There are 14 residues in the CDR3. J gave up 0 bases and V 6 bases, and 4 bases lay outside the gene matches. Germline V gene data show CDR1 as MNHEY and CDR2 as SVGAGI. The CDR3 region has the DNA TGTGCCAGCAGGCAGGGGGTAGCTAACTATGGCTACACCTTC. Residues: CASRQGVANYGYTF.

The gene calls are TRBV5-4 and TRBJ1-1; 7 nucleotides match TRBD1. The CDR3 consists of 15 residues. V dropped 4 bases and J dropped 1; count of bases not matched to a gene: 7. Germline V gives CDR1 SGHNT, CDR2 YYREEE (reference sequence). This CDR3 is CASSQPGQQNTEAFF. CDR3 bases: TGTGCCAGCAGCCAGCCGGGACAGCAGAACACTGAAGCTTTCTTT. Full variable domain (outside the CDR3, taken from reference TRBV5-4 and TRBJ1-1): ETGVTQSPTHLIKTRGQQVTLRCSSQSGHNTVSWYQQALGQGPQFIFQYYREEENGRGNFPPRFSGLQFPNYSSELNVNALELDDSALYLCASSQPGQQNTEAFFGQGTRLTVV.

This clone was counted once. CDR3 DNA sequence: TGTGCCAGCAGCCGACAGGCGACTAATGAAAAACTGTTTTTT. This encodes CASSRQATNEKLFF. J is TRBJ1-4 and V is TRBV6-6; tentatively, D is TRBD1 (6 bases). The V gene's germline CDR1 is MNHNY and CDR2 SVGAGI (reference sequence). The CDR3 runs to 14 residues. V lost 6 bases to trimming and J lost 2 bases, with 10 bases between them.